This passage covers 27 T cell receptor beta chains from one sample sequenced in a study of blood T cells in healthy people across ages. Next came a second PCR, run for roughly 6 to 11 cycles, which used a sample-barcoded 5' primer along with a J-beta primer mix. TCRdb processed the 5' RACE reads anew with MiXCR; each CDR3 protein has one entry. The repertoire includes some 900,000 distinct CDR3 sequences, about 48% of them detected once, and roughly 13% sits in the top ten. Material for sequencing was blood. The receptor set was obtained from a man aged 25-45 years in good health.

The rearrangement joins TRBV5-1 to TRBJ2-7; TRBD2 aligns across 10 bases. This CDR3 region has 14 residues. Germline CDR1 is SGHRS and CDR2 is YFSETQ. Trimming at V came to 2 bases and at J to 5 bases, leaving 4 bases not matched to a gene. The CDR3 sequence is CASSLSGGVHEQYF. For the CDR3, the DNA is TGCGCCAGCAGCTTAAGCGGGGGGGTCCACGAGCAGTACTTC.

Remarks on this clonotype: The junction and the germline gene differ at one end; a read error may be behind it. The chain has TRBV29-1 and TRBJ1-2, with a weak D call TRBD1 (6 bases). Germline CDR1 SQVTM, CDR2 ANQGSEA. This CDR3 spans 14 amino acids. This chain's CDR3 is CSIEGGPSTLGYTF. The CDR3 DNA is TGCAGCATTGAAGGGGGGCCCTCGACGTTAGGCTACACCTTC.

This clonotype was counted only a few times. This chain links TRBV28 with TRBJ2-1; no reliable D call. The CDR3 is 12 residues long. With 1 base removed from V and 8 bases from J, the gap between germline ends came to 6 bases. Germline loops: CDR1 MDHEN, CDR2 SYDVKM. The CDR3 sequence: CASSLSADEQFF. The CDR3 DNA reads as TGTGCCAGCAGTTTATCCGCAGATGAGCAGTTCTTC.

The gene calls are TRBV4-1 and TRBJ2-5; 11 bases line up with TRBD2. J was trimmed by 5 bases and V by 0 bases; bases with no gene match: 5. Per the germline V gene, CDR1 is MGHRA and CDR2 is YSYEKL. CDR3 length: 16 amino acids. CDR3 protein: CASSQDGSGGAETQYF. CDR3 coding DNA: TGCGCCAGCAGCCAAGACGGTAGCGGGGGGGCCGAGACCCAGTACTTC.

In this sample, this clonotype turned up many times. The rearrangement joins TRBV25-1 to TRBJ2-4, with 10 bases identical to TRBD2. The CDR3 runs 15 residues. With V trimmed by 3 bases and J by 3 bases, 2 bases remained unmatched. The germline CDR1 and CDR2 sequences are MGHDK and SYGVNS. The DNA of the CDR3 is TGTGCCAGCAGTGATGCTAGCGGGGGCAAAAACATTCAGTACTTC. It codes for CASSDASGGKNIQYF.

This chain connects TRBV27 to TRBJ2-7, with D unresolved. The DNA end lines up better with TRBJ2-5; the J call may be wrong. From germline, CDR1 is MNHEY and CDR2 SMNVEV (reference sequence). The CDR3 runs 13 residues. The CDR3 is CASTRFSGETQYF. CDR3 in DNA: TGTGCCAGCACCCGATTTTCTGGTGAGACCCAGTACTTC.

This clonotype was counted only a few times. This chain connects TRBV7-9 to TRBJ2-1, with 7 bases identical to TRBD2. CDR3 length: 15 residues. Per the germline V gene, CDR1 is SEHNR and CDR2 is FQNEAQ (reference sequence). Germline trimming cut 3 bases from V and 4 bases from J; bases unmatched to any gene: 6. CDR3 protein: CASSLGRVPYNEQFF. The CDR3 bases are TGTGCCAGCAGCTTGGGGAGGGTTCCTTACAATGAGCAGTTCTTC.

CDR3 sequence reads: CASSFYSGGYNEQFF. The CDR3 DNA follows: TGTGCCAGCAGCTTTTATAGCGGGGGCTACAATGAGCAGTTCTTC. The chain employs TRBV7-2 and TRBJ2-1, with 9 bases fitting TRBD2. The CDR3 loop spans 15 amino acids. Germline lookup yields CDR1 SGHTA and CDR2 FQGNSA. Trimming took 3 bases from V and 3 from J; bases not matched to a gene: 3. Combining the CDR3 with reference TRBV7-2 and TRBJ2-1 gives the whole variable domain GAGVSQSPSNKVTEKGKDVELRCDPISGHTALYWYRQSLGQGLEFLIYFQGNSAPDKSGLPSDRFSAERTGGSVSTLTIQRTQQEDSAVYLCASSFYSGGYNEQFFGPGTRLTVL.

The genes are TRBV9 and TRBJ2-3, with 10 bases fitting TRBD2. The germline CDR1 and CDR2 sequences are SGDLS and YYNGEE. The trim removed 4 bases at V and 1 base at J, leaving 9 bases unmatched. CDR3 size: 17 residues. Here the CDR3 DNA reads TGTGCCAGCAGCACCTCGTTCACTAGCGGGGGCACAGATACGCAGTATTTT. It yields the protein CASSTSFTSGGTDTQYF.

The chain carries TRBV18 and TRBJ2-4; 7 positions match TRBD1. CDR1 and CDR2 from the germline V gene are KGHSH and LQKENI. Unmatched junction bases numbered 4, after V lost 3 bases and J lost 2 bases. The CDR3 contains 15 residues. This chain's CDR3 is CASSPRQGTKNIQYF. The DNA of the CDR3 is TGTGCCAGCTCACCGCGACAGGGTACCAAAAACATTCAGTACTTC.

Written as DNA, the CDR3 is TGTGCCACCAGCAGAGATCAGGGGGCCTACGAGCAGTACTTC. This codes for CATSRDQGAYEQYF. The J gene is TRBJ2-7, the V gene TRBV15; 7 bases are a match to TRBD1. Germline trimming cut 0 bases from V and 2 bases from J; bases unmatched to any gene: 1. Germline V gene lookup returns CDR1 LNHNV and CDR2 YYDKDF (reference sequence). CDR3 length: 14 amino acids.

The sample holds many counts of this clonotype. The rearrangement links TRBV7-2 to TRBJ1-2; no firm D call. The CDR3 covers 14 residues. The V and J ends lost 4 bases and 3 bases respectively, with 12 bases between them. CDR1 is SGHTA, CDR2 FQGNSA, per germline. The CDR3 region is CASSSTVSHYGYTF. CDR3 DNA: TGTGCCAGCAGCTCCACGGTCTCCCACTATGGCTACACCTTC.

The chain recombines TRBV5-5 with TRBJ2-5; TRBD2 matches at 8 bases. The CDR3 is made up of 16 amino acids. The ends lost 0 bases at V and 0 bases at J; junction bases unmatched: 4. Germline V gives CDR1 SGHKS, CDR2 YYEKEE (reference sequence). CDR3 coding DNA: TGTGCCAGCAGCTTGGTAGCGGGACACAACCAAGAGACCCAGTACTTC. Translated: CASSLVAGHNQETQYF.

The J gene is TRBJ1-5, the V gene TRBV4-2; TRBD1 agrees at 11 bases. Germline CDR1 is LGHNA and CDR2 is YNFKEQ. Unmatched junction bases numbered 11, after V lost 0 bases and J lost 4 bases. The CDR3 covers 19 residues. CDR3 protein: CASSQDPRTGGLENQPQHF. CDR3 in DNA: TGTGCCAGCAGCCAAGATCCCAGGACAGGGGGCTTGGAAAATCAGCCCCAGCATTTT.

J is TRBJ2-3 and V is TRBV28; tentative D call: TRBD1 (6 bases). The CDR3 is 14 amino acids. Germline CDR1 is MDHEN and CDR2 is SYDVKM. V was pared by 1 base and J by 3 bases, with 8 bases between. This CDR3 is CASSLSQGTDTQYF. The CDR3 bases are TGTGCCAGCAGTTTATCGCAGGGGACAGATACGCAGTATTTT.

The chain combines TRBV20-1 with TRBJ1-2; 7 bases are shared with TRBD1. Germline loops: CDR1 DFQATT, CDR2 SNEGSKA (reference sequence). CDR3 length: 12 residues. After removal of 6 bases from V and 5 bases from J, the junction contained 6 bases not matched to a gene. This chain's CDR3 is CSAVDRVYGYTF. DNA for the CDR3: TGCAGTGCCGTAGACAGGGTTTATGGCTACACCTTC.

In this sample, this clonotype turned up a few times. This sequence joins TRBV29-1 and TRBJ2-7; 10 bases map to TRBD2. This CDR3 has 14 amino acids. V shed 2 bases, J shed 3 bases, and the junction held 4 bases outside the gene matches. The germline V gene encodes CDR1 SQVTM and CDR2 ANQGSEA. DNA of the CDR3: TGCAGCGTTGAAAGGAGCGGGGGGGGCTACGAGCAGTACTTC. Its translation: CSVERSGGGYEQYF.

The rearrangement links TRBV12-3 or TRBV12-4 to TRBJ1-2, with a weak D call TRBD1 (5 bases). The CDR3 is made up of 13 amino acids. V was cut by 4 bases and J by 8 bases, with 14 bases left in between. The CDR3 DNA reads TGTGCCAGCAGTTGGGTGTGGGGGAACGGCTACACCTTC. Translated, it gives CASSWVWGNGYTF.

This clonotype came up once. CDR3 sequence: CASSFPDQPQHF. CDR3 coding DNA: TGTGCCAGCAGTTTCCCAGATCAGCCCCAGCATTTT. The chain links TRBV6-2 or TRBV6-3 to TRBJ1-5; D gene uncertain. Per the germline V gene, CDR1 is MNHEY and CDR2 is SVGEGT. CDR3 length equals 12 residues. Between the trimmed V and J ends, which lost 4 bases and 5 bases, there was a span of 6 bases.

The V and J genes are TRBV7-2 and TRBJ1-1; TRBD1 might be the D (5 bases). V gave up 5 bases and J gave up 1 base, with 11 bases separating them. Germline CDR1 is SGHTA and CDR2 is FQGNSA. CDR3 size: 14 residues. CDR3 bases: TGTGCCAGCAGCATGGGACCCCGGAACACTGAAGCTTTCTTT. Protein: CASSMGPRNTEAFF.

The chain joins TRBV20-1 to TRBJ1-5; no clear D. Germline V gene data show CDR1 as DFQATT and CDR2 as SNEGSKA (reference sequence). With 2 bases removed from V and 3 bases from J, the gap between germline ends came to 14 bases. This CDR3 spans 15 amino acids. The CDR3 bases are TGCAGTGCTAGAAGGCCCGGTTTGGACAATCAGCCCCAGCATTTT. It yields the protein CSARRPGLDNQPQHF.

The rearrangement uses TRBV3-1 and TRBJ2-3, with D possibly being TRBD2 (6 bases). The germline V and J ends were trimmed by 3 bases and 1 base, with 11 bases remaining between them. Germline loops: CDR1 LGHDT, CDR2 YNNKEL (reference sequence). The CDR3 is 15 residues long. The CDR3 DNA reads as TGTGCCAGCAGCCAGTGGGGGGACGGCACAGATACGCAGTATTTT. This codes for CASSQWGDGTDTQYF.

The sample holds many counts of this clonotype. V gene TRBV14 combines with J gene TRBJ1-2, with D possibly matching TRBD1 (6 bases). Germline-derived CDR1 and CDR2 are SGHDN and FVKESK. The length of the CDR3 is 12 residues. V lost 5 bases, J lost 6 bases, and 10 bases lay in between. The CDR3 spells CASSSDRHGYTF. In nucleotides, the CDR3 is TGTGCCAGCAGCTCCGACAGGCATGGCTACACCTTC.

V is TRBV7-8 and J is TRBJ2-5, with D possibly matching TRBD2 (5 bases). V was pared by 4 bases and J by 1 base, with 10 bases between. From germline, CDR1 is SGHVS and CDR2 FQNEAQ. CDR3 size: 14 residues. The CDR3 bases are TGTGCCAGCAGCTCAGGTAGCGTCCAAGAGACCCAGTACTTC. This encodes CASSSGSVQETQYF.

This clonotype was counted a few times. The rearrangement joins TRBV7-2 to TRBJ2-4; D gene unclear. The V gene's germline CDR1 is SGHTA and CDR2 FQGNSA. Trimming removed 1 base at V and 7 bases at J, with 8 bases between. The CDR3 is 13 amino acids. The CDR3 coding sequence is TGTGCCAGCAGCTTAGGGTTCCCCAACATTCAGTACTTC. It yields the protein CASSLGFPNIQYF.

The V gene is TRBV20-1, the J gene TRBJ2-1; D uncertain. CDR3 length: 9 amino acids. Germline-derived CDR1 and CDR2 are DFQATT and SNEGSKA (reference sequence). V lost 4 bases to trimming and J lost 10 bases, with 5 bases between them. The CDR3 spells CSAKDEQFF. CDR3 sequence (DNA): TGCAGTGCTAAGGACGAGCAGTTCTTC.

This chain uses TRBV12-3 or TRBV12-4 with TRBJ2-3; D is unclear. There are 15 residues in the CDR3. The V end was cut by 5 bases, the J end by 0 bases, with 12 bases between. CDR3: CASSDTQYSTDTQYF. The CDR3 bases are TGTGCCAGCAGTGACACACAATATAGCACAGATACGCAGTATTTT.